This TCR beta chain was captured by sequencing in a study of blood T cells in healthy people across ages. The ends lost 1 base at V and 6 bases at J; junction bases unmatched: 7. This CDR3 has 15 amino acids. It was with a sample-barcoded 5' primer and a J-beta primer mix that a second PCR of roughly 7 to 12 cycles was run. TCRdb re-derived calls from the 5' RACE reads in MiXCR, one entry per CDR3 protein. The sample consists of approximately 780,000 distinct CDR3 sequences, about a quarter of them appearing once. The same specimen was also included in a second study, on T cells of mothers and their children. Per that study: Samples were provided by three healthy Caucasian mothers and their six children. There were over 9.5 million TCR beta CDR3 reads from each mother and approximately 2.9 million from each child. Evidence of persistent microchimeric T cell clones was absent.

The J gene is TRBJ2-5, the V gene TRBV12-3 or TRBV12-4, with 8 positions matching TRBD2. This clonotype was obtained from a boy aged 10-17 years in good health. Specimen: blood. The CDR3 here is CASSLDGGVWKTQYF. In DNA, the CDR3 is TGTGCCAGCAGTTTAGACGGGGGGGTGTGGAAGACCCAGTACTTC.